The sequence of this T cell receptor beta chain was determined in a study of blood T cells in healthy people across ages. Whole-study findings and limits: A roughly linear fall in TCR beta diversity per million T cells was seen with increasing age. Possibly, changes in expanded clonotypes were confounded because donor CMV status was unknown.

Ranging in age from roughly 6 to 90, the donors were healthy Caucasian individuals from Russia. Each donor had around 9.2 milliliters of peripheral blood drawn. This clonotype was counted only a few times. The antigen is unknown. Germline CDR1 SGHTA, CDR2 FQGNSA. The junction had 3 bases not matched to a gene; V was cut back by 4 bases and J by 2 bases. The CDR3 spans 15 residues. Next came a second PCR, run for about 6 to 11 cycles, which used a sample-barcoded 5' primer along with a J-beta primer mix. TCRdb fed the 5' RACE reads into MiXCR, producing one record per CDR3 protein. The sample lists 650,000 to 800,000 distinct CDR3 sequences, 40% to 50% occurring once.

The TCR was taken from a man aged 60-69 years in good health. V is TRBV7-2 and J is TRBJ1-4; 8 bases align to TRBD1. Sequences were obtained from blood. The CDR3 reads CASSYQGATNEKLFF. CDR3 nucleotide sequence: TGTGCCAGCAGCTACCAGGGGGCGACTAATGAAAAACTGTTTTTT.